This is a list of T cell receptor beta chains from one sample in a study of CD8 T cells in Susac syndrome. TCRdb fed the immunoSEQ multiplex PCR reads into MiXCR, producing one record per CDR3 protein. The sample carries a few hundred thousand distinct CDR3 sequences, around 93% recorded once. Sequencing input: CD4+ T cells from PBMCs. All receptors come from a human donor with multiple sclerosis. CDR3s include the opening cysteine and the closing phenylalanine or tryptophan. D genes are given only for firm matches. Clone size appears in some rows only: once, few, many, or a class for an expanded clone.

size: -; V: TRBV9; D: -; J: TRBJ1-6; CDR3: CASSEGDGRNSPLHF; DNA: TGTGCCAGCAGCGAAGGGGATGGCCGTAATTCACCCCTCCACTTT
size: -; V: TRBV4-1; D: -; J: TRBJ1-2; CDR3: CASSQEPFGGYTF; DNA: TGCGCCAGCAGCCAAGAGCCCTTCGGGGGCTACACCTTC
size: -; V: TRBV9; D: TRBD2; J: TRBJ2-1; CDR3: CASSVGTSGVHEQFF; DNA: TGTGCCAGCAGCGTAGGGACTAGCGGGGTTCATGAGCAGTTCTTC
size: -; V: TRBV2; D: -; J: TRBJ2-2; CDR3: CASSPGATGELFF; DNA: TGTGCCAGCAGCCCAGGGGCAACCGGGGAGCTGTTTTTT
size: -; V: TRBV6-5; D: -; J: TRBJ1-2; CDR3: CASSTSIASGYTF; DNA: TGTGCCAGCAGTACTTCCATCGCATCCGGCTACACCTTC
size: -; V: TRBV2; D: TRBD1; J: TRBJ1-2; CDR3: CASSPDRVSRYGYTF; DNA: TGTGCCAGCAGTCCTGACAGGGTATCACGCTATGGCTACACCTTC
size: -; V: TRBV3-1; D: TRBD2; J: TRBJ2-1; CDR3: CASSQAILGGGPEQFF; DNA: TGTGCCAGCAGCCAAGCTATTCTAGGCGGGGGGCCTGAGCAGTTCTTC
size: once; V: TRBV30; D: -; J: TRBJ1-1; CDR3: CAWSVRRMNTEAFF; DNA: TGTGCCTGGAGTGTACGGCGGATGAACACTGAAGCTTTCTTT
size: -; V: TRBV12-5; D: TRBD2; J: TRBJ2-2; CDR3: CASGLPGLANTGELFF; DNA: TGTGCTAGTGGTTTACCGGGACTAGCGAACACCGGGGAGCTGTTTTTT
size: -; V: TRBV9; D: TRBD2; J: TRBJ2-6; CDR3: CASSAAGVGANVLTF; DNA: TGTGCCAGCAGCGCCGCGGGGGTAGGGGCCAACGTCCTGACTTTC
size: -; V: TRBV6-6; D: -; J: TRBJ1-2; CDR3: CASSHGDYYGYTF; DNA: TGTGCCAGCAGCCACGGGGATTACTATGGCTACACCTTC
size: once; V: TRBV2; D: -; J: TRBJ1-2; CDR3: CASNEVLYGYTF; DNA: TGTGCCAGCAACGAGGTCCTATATGGCTACACCTTC
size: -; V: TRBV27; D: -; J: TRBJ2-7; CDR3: CASSFGARDYEQYF; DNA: TGTGCCAGCAGTTTCGGCGCCAGGGACTACGAGCAGTACTTC
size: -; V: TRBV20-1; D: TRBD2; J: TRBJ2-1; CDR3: CSARRGGTNEQFF; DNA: TGCAGTGCTAGACGGGGGGGCACCAATGAGCAGTTCTTC
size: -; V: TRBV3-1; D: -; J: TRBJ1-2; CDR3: CASSQDGVRNYGYTF; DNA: TGTGCCAGCAGCCAGGACGGAGTAAGAAACTATGGCTACACCTTC
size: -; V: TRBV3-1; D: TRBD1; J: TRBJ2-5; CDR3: CASTGQGGFETQYF; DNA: TGTGCCAGCACCGGACAGGGCGGCTTTGAGACCCAGTACTTC
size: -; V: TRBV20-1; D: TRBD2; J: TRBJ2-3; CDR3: CSADHSGGAGDTQYF; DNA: TGCAGTGCGGACCATAGCGGGGGGGCTGGAGATACGCAGTATTTT
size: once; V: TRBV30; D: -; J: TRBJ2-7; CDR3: CAWRYDRGLFFYEQYF; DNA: TGTGCCTGGAGATACGACAGGGGACTATTTTTCTACGAGCAGTACTTC
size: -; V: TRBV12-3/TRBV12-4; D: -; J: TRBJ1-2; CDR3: CASSAAGYGGYTF; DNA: TGTGCCAGCAGCGCAGCAGGGTACGGTGGCTACACCTTC
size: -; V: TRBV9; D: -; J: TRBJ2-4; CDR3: CASSEGEAQRNIQYF; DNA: TGTGCCAGCAGCGAAGGGGAGGCTCAAAGGAACATTCAGTACTTC